The 5 T cell receptor beta chains in this list originate from one sample, sequenced in a study of shared clonotypes between healthy human individuals. The assay was immunoSEQ multiplex PCR, and TCRdb's table has in-frame clones only and misses some. The table lists over 750,000 clones, about 96% of them singletons, with less than 0.3% in the top ten. Only CD45RO-negative cells positively selected for CCR7 counted as naive CD8 cells, so terminally differentiated effector memory CD45RA+ cells were excluded. Sequenced material: naive CD8+ T cells sorted from blood. These receptors were taken from a man aged 25-45 years in good health.

J is TRBJ2-7 and V is TRBV19; D is undetermined. CDR1 and CDR2 (germline): LNHDA, SQIVND (reference sequence). The ends were cut back, 6 bases at V and 7 bases at J, with 13 bases in the middle. This CDR3 has 12 amino acids. CDR3 sequence: CASSVKPGEQYF. The CDR3 DNA sequence: TGTGCCAGTAGCGTCAAGCCGGGTGAGCAGTACTTC.

The chain is built from TRBV5-1 and TRBJ2-4; 7 nucleotides agree with TRBD1. The CDR3 contains 15 residues. CDR1 is SGHRS and CDR2 is YFSETQ in the germline V gene. The V gene end was trimmed by 4 bases and the J gene end by 7 bases; junction bases not matched to a gene: 11. CDR3 nucleotide sequence: TGCGCCAGCAGCATAGAGACAGGGCTGGGGAACATTCAGTACTTC. Amino acids: CASSIETGLGNIQYF.

The chain combines TRBV7-3 with TRBJ1-2; D gene uncertain. Germline-derived CDR1 and CDR2 are SGHTA and FQGTGA. The V and J ends lost 1 base and 3 bases respectively, with 12 bases between them. The CDR3 has 15 residues. CDR3 sequence: CASSLNPGLDYGYTF. In DNA, the CDR3 is TGTGCCAGCAGCTTAAACCCCGGCTTGGACTATGGCTACACCTTC.

The V gene is TRBV10-3, the J gene TRBJ2-2, with a tentative D call TRBD2 (5 bases). The V gene's germline CDR1 is ENHRY and CDR2 SYGVKD. V was shortened by 9 bases and J by 0 bases, with 17 bases between the two germline ends. The CDR3 has 16 amino acids. The CDR3 DNA sequence: TGTGCCATAGGGAGATCTAGTACGACGAACACCGGGGAGCTGTTTTTT. It codes for CAIGRSSTTNTGELFF.

On this clone: Other DNA variants within this sample encode the same CDR3. The V and J genes are TRBV27 and TRBJ2-1; TRBD2 matches 10 bases. J lost 4 bases, V lost 2 bases, and 2 bases had no gene match. Germline lookup yields CDR1 MNHEY and CDR2 SMNVEV (reference sequence). The CDR3 sequence is 15 residues long. Here the CDR3 reads CASSLGAGGYNEQFF. CDR3 nucleotide sequence: TGTGCCAGCAGTTTAGGAGCGGGAGGGTACAATGAGCAGTTCTTC.